This T cell receptor (beta chain) came from a study of cytomegalovirus exposure and HLA in healthy donors. General observations from the study: When presence/absence was analysed, sequencing depth was taken to be roughly uniform across donors. Later examination showed HLA-associated TCR beta chains had greater clonal expansion than equally common others. Researchers reported that a few CMV-associated chains were confirmed in vitro as CMV antigen-specific.

The study ran its PCR with 60 Vbeta and 13 Jbeta primers. Sequencing was performed with immunoSEQ multiplex PCR; in TCRdb, only in-frame clones are kept and a portion is missing. The data show approximately 150,000 clones, 80% seen once. With V trimmed by 5 bases and J by 6 bases, 1 base remained unmatched. The CDR3 runs to 14 residues. The V gene's germline CDR1 is MNHEY and CDR2 SVGAGI. Each donor was nominally healthy when sampled (though unrecorded immune exposures were likely). As for this clone: Antigen: not known.

Sequencing was performed on PBMCs. The TCR sequence derives from a woman aged 40 to 50 in good health and CMV-seronegative. The J gene is TRBJ2-1, the V gene TRBV6-5; 13 nucleotides align to TRBD2. This chain's CDR3 is CASSGLAGANEQFF. The CDR3 coding sequence is TGTGCCAGCAGTGGACTAGCGGGAGCCAATGAGCAGTTCTTC.